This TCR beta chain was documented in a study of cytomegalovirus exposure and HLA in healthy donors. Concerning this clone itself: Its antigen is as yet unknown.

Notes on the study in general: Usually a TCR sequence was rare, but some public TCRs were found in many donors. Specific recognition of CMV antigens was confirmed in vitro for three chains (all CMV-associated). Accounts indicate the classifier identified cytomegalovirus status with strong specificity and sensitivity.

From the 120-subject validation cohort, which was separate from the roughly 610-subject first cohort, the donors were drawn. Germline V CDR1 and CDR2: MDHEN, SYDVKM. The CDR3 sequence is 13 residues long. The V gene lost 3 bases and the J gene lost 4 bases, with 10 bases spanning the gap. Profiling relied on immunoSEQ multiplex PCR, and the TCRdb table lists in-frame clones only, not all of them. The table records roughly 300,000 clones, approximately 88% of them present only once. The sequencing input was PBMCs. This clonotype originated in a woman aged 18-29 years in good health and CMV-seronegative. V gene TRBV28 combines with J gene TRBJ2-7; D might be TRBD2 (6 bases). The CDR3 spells CASSFAGRYEQYF. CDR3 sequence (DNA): TGTGCCAGCAGTTTTGCGGGAAGGTACGAGCAGTACTTC.